These 25 T cell receptor beta chains share one sample of origin, sequenced in a study of tumor-infiltrating lymphocytes in primary liver carcinoma. Both blood RNA, taken from unsorted whole blood, and germline DNA were extracted. Starting from about 0.5 ug of total RNA, TCR beta cDNA was produced with a primer in the constant region. TCR beta libraries came from three nested multiplex PCR rounds using slightly modified ARM-PCR. Primers for the first two PCR rounds were TRBV1-TRBV30 forward primers and a C-beta reverse primer (roughly 10 cycles per round). TCRdb fed the multiplex PCR reads into MiXCR, producing one record per CDR3 protein. The sample contains some 200,000 distinct CDR3 sequences, 65% of which appear only once. Sequences were obtained from peripheral blood. Receptors were obtained from a woman in her sixties with primary liver carcinoma and hepatitis B virus infection.

On this clonotype: This may come from a read error, since a much larger clone is one base off. CDR3 nucleotides: TGTGCTAGTACCAGGGACGACTTCTACAATGAGCAGTTCTTC. Its protein is CASTRDDFYNEQFF. V usage is TRBV12-5 and J usage is TRBJ2-1; possibly TRBD1 or TRBD2 for D (5 bases each). Trimming pared 8 bases from V and 3 bases from J, leaving 14 bases between. CDR1 is LGHNT and CDR2 is FRNRAP in the germline V gene. The CDR3 spans 14 residues.

This clonotype has only one observation. One end of the junction is discordant with germline, which a read error may explain. As DNA, the CDR3 is TGTGCCAGTAGCTTAGAGTGTGCGGGTTACTATGGCTACACCTTC. As protein: CASSLECAGYYGYTF. The chain combines TRBV11-2 with TRBJ1-2; no reliable D call. The CDR3 covers 15 residues. Germline V gene sequence: CDR1 SGHAT, CDR2 FQNNGV.

To note about this clonotype: The CDR3 does not close with the conserved phenylalanine or tryptophan, likely indicating a read error. The V gene is TRBV5-5, the J gene TRBJ2-1; no definite D call. Germline CDR1 is SGHKS and CDR2 is YYEKEE (reference sequence). The CDR3 has 14 residues. V was shortened by 4 bases and J by 2 bases, with 10 bases between the two germline ends. The CDR3 sequence is CASSPDPTYNEQFL. Here the CDR3 DNA reads TGTGCCAGCAGCCCGGACCCGACCTACAATGAGCAGTTCCTC.

Comments on this clonotype: The junction departs from the called germline gene at one end, perhaps through a read error. The rearrangement links TRBV11-3 to TRBJ1-1, with 9 bases fitting TRBD1. Germline V lookup: CDR1 SGHNT, CDR2 YENEEA. This CDR3 spans 14 amino acids. The CDR3 here is CVSSLGGQGTEAFF. CDR3 DNA: TGTGTCAGCAGCTTAGGTGGACAGGGGACTGAAGCTTTCTTT. Together with reference TRBV11-3 and TRBJ1-1, the CDR3 gives the full variable domain: EAGVVQSPRYKIIEKKQPVAFWCNPISGHNTLYWYLQNLGQGPELLIRYENEEAVDDSQLPKDRFSAERLKGVDSTLKIQPAELGDSAVYLCVSSLGGQGTEAFFGQGTRLTVV.

Worth noting for this clonotype: As the CDR3 is not closed by the conserved phenylalanine or tryptophan, this likely results from a read error. This sequence joins TRBV29-1 and TRBJ2-5, with D uncertain. Germline CDR1 and CDR2: SQVTM and ANQGSEA. V gave up 6 bases and J gave up 2 bases, with 10 bases separating them. The length of the CDR3 is 12 residues. Here the CDR3 reads CSVGQPQETQYS. CDR3 nucleotides: TGCAGCGTCGGGCAGCCTCAAGAGACCCAGTACTCC.

This clonotype was observed a handful of times. V is TRBV5-4 and J is TRBJ2-5, with TRBD2 identical over 8 bases. J lost 4 bases, V lost 4 bases, and 15 bases had no gene match. Per germline, CDR1 SGHNT and CDR2 YYREEE (reference sequence). CDR3 length: 17 amino acids. As DNA, the CDR3 is TGTGCCAGCAGCCCCCGTGTCGGGAGGGCCGCTCGAGAGACCCAGTACTTC. Translating it yields CASSPRVGRAARETQYF.

This clonotype was recorded once. This chain joins TRBV29-1 and TRBJ2-2; D is perhaps TRBD1 or TRBD2 (5 bases each). Germline assignment: CDR1 SQVTM and CDR2 ANQGSEA. The CDR3 runs to 10 residues. The DNA for the CDR3 is TGCGGGACCTACACCAGGAAGCTGTTTTTT. Translated, it gives CGTYTRKLFF.

The chain links TRBV11-1 to TRBJ2-5, with TRBD2 identical over 7 bases. The V gene end was trimmed by 0 bases and the J gene end by 7 bases; junction bases not matched to a gene: 14. The CDR3 length is 17 residues. Germline V CDR1 and CDR2: SGHAT, FQDESV (reference sequence). The CDR3 region is CASSLAAGLAVVGTQYF. In DNA form, the CDR3 reads TGTGCCAGCAGCTTAGCGGCGGGTCTAGCGGTTGTTGGGACCCAGTACTTC.

This clonotype qualifies as medium-sized. The chain recombines TRBV6-5 with TRBJ1-2; D gene uncertain. Trimming removed 1 base from V and 4 bases from J, with 31 bases in between. The CDR3 has 21 residues. CDR1 and CDR2 from the germline V gene are MNHEY and SVGAGI. CDR3 DNA sequence: TGTGCCAGCAGTTACTTTTCAGTTAGCTACGCGGCCCCCGTAATAGGCTATGGCTACACCTTC. Translated: CASSYFSVSYAAPVIGYGYTF.

V is TRBV5-6 and J is TRBJ2-3; 7 nucleotides align to TRBD2. There are 17 residues in the CDR3. V shed 0 bases, J shed 2 bases, and the junction held 9 bases outside the gene matches. From germline, CDR1 is SGHDT and CDR2 YYEEEE. The CDR3 protein is CASSLASGDKYTDTQYF. The CDR3 DNA reads as TGTGCCAGCAGCTTGGCTAGCGGAGACAAATACACAGATACGCAGTATTTT.

On this clonotype: The germline gene is not matched at one end of the junction; a read error may be the cause. J is TRBJ2-3 and V is TRBV5-4; 7 bases line up with TRBD1. Germline lookup yields CDR1 SGHNT and CDR2 YYREEE (reference sequence). The CDR3 totals 16 residues. The CDR3 spells CASSLSERGGTDTQYF. The DNA for the CDR3 is TGTGCCAGCAGCCTGAGCGAGAGGGGTGGGACAGATACGCAGTACTTT.

The rearrangement joins TRBV4-1 to TRBJ2-3; D remains ambiguous. Germline V lookup: CDR1 MGHRA, CDR2 YSYEKL. The CDR3 runs 14 residues. V lost 0 bases, J lost 0 bases, and 4 bases lay in between. DNA for the CDR3: TGCGCCAGCAGCCAAGACCGGAGCACAGATACGCAGTATTTT. It is translated as CASSQDRSTDTQYF.

In the case of this clonotype: In this CDR3 the conserved last residue, phenylalanine or tryptophan, is missing, so a read error is likely. The chain joins TRBV11-2 to TRBJ2-1; D is unresolved. Germline V lookup: CDR1 SGHAT, CDR2 FQNNGV. V shed 5 bases and J shed 5 bases, with 13 bases lying between them. CDR3 length: 14 residues. The CDR3: CASSISSLHNEQFI. The CDR3 DNA reads as TGTGCCAGCAGCATCTCAAGTCTTCACAATGAGCAGTTCATC.

As for this clonotype: A read error may be the cause here, since a much bigger clone is one base away. The J gene is TRBJ2-7, the V gene TRBV6-5; perhaps TRBD1 as D (6 bases). The V gene's germline CDR1 is MNHEY and CDR2 SVGAGI. The CDR3 spans 14 residues. The V end lost 5 bases, the J end lost 3 bases, and 14 bases lay between the germline ends. The CDR3 nucleotides are TGTGCCAGCAGTACCCAGACAGGTCGCTACGAGCAGTACTTC. It translates to CASSTQTGRYEQYF.

This clonotype was picked up a small number of times. A read error may explain this, as a much larger clone is one base away. The chain employs TRBV12-3 or TRBV12-4 and TRBJ2-1, with unresolved D. This CDR3 contains 13 residues. CDR3 nucleotides: TGTGCCAACAGTCCTCGACTTAACAATGAGCAGTTCTTC. Translating it yields CANSPRLNNEQFF.

This chain uses TRBV29-1 with TRBJ2-3; no clear D gene. CDR1 and CDR2 from the germline V gene are SQVTM and ANQGSEA. This CDR3 has 10 amino acids. The V end was cut by 4 bases, the J end by 12 bases, with 11 bases between. CDR3 amino acids: CSVVLDIQYF. CDR3 in DNA: TGCAGCGTTGTTCTAGATATACAGTATTTT.

This clonotype was observed a handful of times. This chain joins TRBV28 and TRBJ2-2; D is tentatively TRBD1 or TRBD2 (5 bases each). Trimming took 6 bases from V and 0 from J, leaving 11 bases between them. Germline V lookup: CDR1 MDHEN, CDR2 SYDVKM. The length of the CDR3 is 15 residues. In DNA, the CDR3 is TGTGCCAGCAGCCGGGAACAGGCGAACACCGGGGAGCTGTTTTTT. It yields the protein CASSREQANTGELFF.

This clonotype was detected ten times or more. The rearrangement joins TRBV6-1 to TRBJ1-6; weak D call: TRBD1 (5 bases). V lost 6 bases, J lost 7 bases, and 13 bases lay in between. Germline loops: CDR1 MNHNS, CDR2 SASEGT. The CDR3 length is 14 residues. CDR3 sequence: CASRRQPANSPLHF. CDR3 nucleotides: TGTGCCAGCAGACGACAGCCAGCAAATTCACCCCTCCACTTT.

To note about this clonotype: At one boundary the junction diverges from the germline segment, which might be a read error. The chain has TRBV6-6 and TRBJ1-5; D is perhaps TRBD1 (6 bases). Germline V lookup: CDR1 MNHNY, CDR2 SVGAGI (reference sequence). The CDR3 loop spans 17 amino acids. This chain's CDR3 is CASSYRGSAGSNQSQHF. The CDR3 DNA reads as TGTGCCAGCAGTTACAGGGGGAGTGCTGGAAGCAATCAGTCCCAGCATTTT.

The rearrangement links TRBV9 to TRBJ2-5, with 7 bases that match TRBD2. Germline V gives CDR1 SGDLS, CDR2 YYNGEE. The CDR3 has 17 amino acids. V was pared by 3 bases and J by 5 bases, with 16 bases of the junction left unmatched. The DNA of the CDR3 is TGTGCCAGCAGCGGAGGACAAATGACTAGCCCTGGGGAGACCCAGTACTTC. Translated, it gives CASSGGQMTSPGETQYF.

CDR3 protein: CASSYYLGAQGVNTEAFF. CDR3 nucleotides: TGTGCCAGCAGTTACTATCTGGGCGCCCAGGGAGTGAACACTGAAGCTTTCTTT. The V call is TRBV6-5, the J call TRBJ1-1; D might be TRBD1 (5 bases). CDR1 is MNHEY and CDR2 is SVGAGI in the germline V gene. V gave up 1 base and J gave up 0 bases, with 18 bases separating them. This CDR3 has 18 residues.

For this clonotype: Lacking the conserved final phenylalanine or tryptophan, this CDR3 likely reflects a read error. This chain joins TRBV11-2 and TRBJ2-1; no firm D call. Germline lookup yields CDR1 SGHAT and CDR2 FQNNGV. CDR3 length: 13 amino acids. V was trimmed by 2 bases and J by 4 bases, leaving 6 bases between them. CDR3 amino acids: CASSLRRYNEQFL. The CDR3 coding sequence is TGTGCCAGCAGCTTAAGGCGGTACAATGAGCAGTTCCTC.

Worth noting for this clonotype: A single base separates this from a much larger clone, so it may be a read error. This chain links TRBV6-6 with TRBJ1-4; perhaps TRBD1 as D (6 bases). The CDR3 loop spans 15 amino acids. Looked up from germline, CDR1 is MNHNY and CDR2 is SVGAGI (reference sequence). The CDR3: CVSIPDQGTNEKLFF. For the CDR3, the DNA is TGTGTCAGCATTCCCGACCAGGGGACTAATGAAAAACTGTTTTTT.

This clonotype was detected many times. The chain is built from TRBV6-2 or TRBV6-3 and TRBJ2-1; 7 bases fit TRBD1. The length of the CDR3 is 14 residues. The junction had 4 bases not matched to a gene; V was cut back by 5 bases and J by 3 bases. CDR1 is MNHEY, CDR2 SVGEGT, per germline. CDR3: CASSGQAIYNEQFF. In nucleotides, the CDR3 is TGTGCCAGCAGTGGACAGGCAATCTACAATGAGCAGTTCTTC.

In the case of this clonotype: Being one base from a much bigger clone, this may be a read error. This rearrangement joins TRBV6-6 to TRBJ1-5; D may be TRBD1 (6 bases). Looked up from germline, CDR1 is MNHNY and CDR2 is SVGAGI (reference sequence). The V end lost 5 bases, the J end lost 6 bases, and 11 bases lay between the germline ends. The CDR3 is 13 residues long. DNA of the CDR3: TGTGCCAGCAGTGTAGGGGGAGGTCAGCCCCAGCATTTT. It translates to CASSVGGGQPQHF.